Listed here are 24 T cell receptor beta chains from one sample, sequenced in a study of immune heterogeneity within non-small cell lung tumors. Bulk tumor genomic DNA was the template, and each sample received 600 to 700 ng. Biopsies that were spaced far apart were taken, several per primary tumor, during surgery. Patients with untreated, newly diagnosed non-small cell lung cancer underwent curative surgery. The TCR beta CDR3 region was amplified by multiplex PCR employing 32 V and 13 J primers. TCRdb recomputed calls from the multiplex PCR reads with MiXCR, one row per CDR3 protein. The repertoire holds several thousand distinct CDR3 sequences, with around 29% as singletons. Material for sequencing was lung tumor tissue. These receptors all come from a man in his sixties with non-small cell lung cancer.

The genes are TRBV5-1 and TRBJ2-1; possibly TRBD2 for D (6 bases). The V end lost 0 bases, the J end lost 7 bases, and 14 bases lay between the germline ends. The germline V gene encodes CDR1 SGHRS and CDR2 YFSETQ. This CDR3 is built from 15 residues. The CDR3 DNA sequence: TGCGCCAGCAGCTTGGGACCGGGACTTTTAAATGAGCAGTTCTTC. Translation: CASSLGPGLLNEQFF.

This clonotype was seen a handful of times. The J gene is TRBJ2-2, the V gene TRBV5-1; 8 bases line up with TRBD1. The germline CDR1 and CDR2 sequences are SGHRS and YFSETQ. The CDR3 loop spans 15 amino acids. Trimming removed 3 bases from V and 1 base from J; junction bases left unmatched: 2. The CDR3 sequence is CASSSDRGNTGELFF. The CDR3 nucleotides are TGCGCCAGCAGCTCAGACAGGGGGAACACCGGGGAGCTGTTTTTT.

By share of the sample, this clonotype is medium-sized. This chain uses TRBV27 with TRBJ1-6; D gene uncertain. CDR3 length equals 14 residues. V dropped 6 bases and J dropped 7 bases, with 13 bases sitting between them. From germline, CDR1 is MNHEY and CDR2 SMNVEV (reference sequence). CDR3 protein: CASSPRTGNSPLHF. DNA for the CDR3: TGTGCCAGCAGCCCTAGGACGGGGAATTCACCCCTCCACTTT.

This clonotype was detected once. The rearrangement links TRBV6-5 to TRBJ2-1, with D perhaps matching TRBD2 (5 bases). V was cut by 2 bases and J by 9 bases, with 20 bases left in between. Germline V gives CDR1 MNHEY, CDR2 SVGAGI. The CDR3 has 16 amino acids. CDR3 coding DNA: TGTGCCAGCAGTTACGGTAGGACTGTAGACAATGGTGAGCAGTTCTTC. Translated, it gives CASSYGRTVDNGEQFF.

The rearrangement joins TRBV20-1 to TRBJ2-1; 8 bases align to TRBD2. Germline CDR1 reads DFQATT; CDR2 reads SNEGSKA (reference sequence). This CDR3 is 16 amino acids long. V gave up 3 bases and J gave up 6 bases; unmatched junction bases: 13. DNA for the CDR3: TGCAGTGCTAGGGGTTCCTGGGCGGGAGGAGGCAATGAGCAGTTCTTC. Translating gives CSARGSWAGGGNEQFF.

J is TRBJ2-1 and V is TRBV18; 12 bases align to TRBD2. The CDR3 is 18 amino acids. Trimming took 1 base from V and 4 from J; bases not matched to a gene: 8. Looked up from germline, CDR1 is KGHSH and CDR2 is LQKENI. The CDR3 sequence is CASSPRLLAGGFYNEQFF. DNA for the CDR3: TGTGCCAGCTCACCACGATTGCTAGCGGGAGGGTTTTACAATGAGCAGTTCTTC. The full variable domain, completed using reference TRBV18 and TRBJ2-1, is NAGVMQNPRHLVRRRGQEARLRCSPMKGHSHVYWYRQLPEEGLKFMVYLQKENIIDESGMPKERFSAEFPKEGPSILRIQQVVRGDSAAYFCASSPRLLAGGFYNEQFFGPGTRLTVL.

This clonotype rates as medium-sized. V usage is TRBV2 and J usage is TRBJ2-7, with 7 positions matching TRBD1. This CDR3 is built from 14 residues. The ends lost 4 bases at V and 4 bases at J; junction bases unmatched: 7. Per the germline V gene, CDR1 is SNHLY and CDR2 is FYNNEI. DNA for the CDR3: TGTGCCAGCAGTGGGCAGGGGGTGCGGTACGAGCAGTACTTC. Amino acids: CASSGQGVRYEQYF.

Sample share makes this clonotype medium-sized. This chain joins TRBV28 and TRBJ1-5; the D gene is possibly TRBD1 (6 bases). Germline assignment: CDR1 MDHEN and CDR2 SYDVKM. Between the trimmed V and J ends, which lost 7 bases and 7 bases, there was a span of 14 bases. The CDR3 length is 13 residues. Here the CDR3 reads CASTRGGRQPQHF. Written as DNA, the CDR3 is TGTGCCAGCACTCGAGGGGGGCGGCAGCCCCAGCATTTT.

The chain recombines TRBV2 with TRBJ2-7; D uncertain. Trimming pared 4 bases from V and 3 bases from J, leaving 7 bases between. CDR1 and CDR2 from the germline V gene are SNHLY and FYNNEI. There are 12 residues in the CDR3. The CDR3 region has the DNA TGTGCCAGCAGTGTGGACCACTACGAGCAGTACTTC. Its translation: CASSVDHYEQYF.

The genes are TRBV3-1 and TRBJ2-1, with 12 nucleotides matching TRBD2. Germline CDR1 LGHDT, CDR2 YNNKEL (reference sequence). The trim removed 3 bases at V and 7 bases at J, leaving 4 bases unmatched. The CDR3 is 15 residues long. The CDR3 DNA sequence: TGTGCCAGCAGCCATCTAGCGGGAGGGCCGAATGAGCAGTTCTTC. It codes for CASSHLAGGPNEQFF.

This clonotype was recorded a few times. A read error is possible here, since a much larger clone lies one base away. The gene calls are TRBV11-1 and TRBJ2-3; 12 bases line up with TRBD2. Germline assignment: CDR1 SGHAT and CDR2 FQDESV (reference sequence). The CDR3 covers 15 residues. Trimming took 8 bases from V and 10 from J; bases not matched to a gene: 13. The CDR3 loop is CASSKRLAGAGSQYF. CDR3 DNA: TGTGCCAGCTCGAAAAGACTAGCGGGAGCAGGATCGCAGTATTTT.

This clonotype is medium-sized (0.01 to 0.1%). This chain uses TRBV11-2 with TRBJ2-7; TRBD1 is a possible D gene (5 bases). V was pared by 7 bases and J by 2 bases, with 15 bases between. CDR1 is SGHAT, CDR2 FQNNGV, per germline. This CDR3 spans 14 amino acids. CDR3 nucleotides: TGTGCCAGCACCCCCCGCACAGGAACCTACGAGCAGTACTTC. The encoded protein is CASTPRTGTYEQYF.

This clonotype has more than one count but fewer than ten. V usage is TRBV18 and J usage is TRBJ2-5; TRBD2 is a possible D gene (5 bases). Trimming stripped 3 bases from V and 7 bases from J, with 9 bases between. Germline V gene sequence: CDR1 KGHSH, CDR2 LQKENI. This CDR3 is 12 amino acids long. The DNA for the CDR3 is TGTGCCAGCTCACCGCAAGGAGGGACCCAGTACTTC. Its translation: CASSPQGGTQYF.

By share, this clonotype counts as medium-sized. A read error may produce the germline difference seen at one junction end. In DNA, the CDR3 is TGTGCTAGCAGTCCCGGACAGGGCACAGATACGCAGTATTTT. This sequence encodes CASSPGQGTDTQYF. The chain couples TRBV7-7 to TRBJ2-3, with 7 bases lining up with TRBD1. CDR1 is SSHAT, CDR2 FNYEAQ, per germline (reference sequence). CDR3 length: 14 residues. Full variable domain (remainder filled in from reference TRBV7-7 and TRBJ2-3): GAGVSQSPRYKVTKRGQDVTLRCDPISSHATLYWYQQALGQGPEFLTYFNYEAQPDKSGLPSDRFSAERPEGSISTLTIQRTEQRDSAMYRCASSPGQGTDTQYFGPGTRLTVL.

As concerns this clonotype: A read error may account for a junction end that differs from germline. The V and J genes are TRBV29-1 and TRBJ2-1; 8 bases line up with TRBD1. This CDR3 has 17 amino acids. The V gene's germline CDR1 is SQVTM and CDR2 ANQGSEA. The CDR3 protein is CSVEDSGGVGSYNELFF. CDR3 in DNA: TGCAGCGTTGAAGATTCAGGGGGCGTTGGGTCCTACAATGAGCTGTTCTTC.

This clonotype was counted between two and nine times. Here the CDR3 reads CASSPGQNTEAFF. The CDR3 DNA reads as TGTGCCAGCAGCCCGGGACAGAACACTGAAGCTTTCTTT. V is TRBV7-2 and J is TRBJ1-1; D perhaps matches TRBD1 (6 bases). The germline V gene encodes CDR1 SGHTA and CDR2 FQGNSA. The CDR3 is made up of 13 amino acids. Trimming took 5 bases from V and 1 from J, leaving 8 bases between them.

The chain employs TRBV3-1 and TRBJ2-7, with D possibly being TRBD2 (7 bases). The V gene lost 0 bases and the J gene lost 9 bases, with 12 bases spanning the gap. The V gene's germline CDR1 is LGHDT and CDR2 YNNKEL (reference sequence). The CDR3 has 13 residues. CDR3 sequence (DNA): TGTGCCAGCAGCCAAGAACGGGGGGCCGGGCAGTACTTC. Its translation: CASSQERGAGQYF.

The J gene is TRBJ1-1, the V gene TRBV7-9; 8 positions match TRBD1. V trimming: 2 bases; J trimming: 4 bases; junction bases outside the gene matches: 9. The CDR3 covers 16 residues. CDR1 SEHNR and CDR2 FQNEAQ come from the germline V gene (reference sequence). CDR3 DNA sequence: TGTGCCAGCAGCTTAAAGGGGGACAGGATGGGCACTGAAGCTTTCTTT. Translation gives CASSLKGDRMGTEAFF.

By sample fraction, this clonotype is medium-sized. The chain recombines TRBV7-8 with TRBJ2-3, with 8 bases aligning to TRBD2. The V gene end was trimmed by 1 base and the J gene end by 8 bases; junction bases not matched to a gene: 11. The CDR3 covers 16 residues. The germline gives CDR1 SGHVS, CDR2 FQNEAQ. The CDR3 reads CASSLVASGLRSTQYF. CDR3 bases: TGTGCCAGCAGCTTAGTGGCTAGCGGGCTTCGGAGTACGCAGTATTTT.

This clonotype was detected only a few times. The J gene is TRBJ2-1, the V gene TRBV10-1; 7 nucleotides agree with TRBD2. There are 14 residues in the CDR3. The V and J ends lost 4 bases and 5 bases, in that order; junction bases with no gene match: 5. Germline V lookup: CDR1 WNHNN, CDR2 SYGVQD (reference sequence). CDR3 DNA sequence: TGCGCCAGCAGTGTTGGCGGGAGCGACAATGAGCAGTTCTTC. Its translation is CASSVGGSDNEQFF.

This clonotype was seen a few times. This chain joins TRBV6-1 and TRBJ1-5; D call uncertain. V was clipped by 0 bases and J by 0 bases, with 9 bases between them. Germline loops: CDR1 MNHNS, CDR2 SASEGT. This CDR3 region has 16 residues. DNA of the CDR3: TGTGCCAGCAGTGAAGCGTGGGGTTATAGCAATCAGCCCCAGCATTTT. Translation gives CASSEAWGYSNQPQHF.

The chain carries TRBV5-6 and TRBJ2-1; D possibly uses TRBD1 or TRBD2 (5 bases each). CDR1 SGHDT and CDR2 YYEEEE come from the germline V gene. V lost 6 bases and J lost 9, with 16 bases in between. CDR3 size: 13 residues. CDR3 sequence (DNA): TGTGCCAGCACCCGGGACGCGGATTTTGAGCAGTTCTTC. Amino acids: CASTRDADFEQFF.

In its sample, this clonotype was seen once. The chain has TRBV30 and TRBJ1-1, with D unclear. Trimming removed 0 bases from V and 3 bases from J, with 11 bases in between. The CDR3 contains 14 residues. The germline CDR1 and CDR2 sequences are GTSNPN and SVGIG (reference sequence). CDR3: CAWSVGRCDTEAFF. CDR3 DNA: TGTGCCTGGAGTGTCGGGAGGTGTGACACTGAAGCTTTCTTT. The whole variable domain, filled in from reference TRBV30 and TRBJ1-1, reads SQTIHQWPATLVQPVGSPLSLECTVEGTSNPNLYWYRQAAGRGLQLLFYSVGIGQISSEVPQNLSASRPQDRQFILSSKKLLLSDSGFYLCAWSVGRCDTEAFFGQGTRLTVV.

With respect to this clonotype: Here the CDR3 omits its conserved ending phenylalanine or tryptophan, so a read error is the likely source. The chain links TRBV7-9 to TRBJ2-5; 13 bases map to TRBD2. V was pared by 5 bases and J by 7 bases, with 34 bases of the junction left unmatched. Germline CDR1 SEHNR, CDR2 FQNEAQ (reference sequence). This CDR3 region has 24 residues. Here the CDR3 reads CASSRDYETRNTSGRAPLAVTQYL. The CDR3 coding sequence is TGTGCCAGCAGCCGGGATTATGAAACAAGAAACACTAGCGGGAGGGCCCCGTTGGCGGTGACCCAGTACCTC.